This T cell receptor (beta chain) stems from a study of control samples from healthy donors and cancer patients (dated by TCRdb to about 2020). Library creation used the immunoSEQ multiplex PCR assay. TCRdb limited this immuneACCESS table to in-frame rearrangements with V and J called. A share of clones is missing; checked studies link under half to unresolved V genes, and the rest is unexplained. This sample has roughly 140,000 clones in its table, and about nine tenths of those were observed once. About 4.9% of the sample comes from the top ten. The CDR3 runs 14 amino acids, cysteine and phenylalanine included. Only CDR3 DNA remains: 42 bases, in frame from the first base. CDR1 and CDR2 were assigned from the germline V gene (reference sequence) as SEHNR and FQNEAQ. At the junction V is shortened by 1 base and J by 4 bases, with 7 bases in between. Points on this clone: Its antigen is currently not known. Per-base qualities were not stored, and no clone one base away is much larger.

The chain joins TRBV7-9 to TRBJ2-2, with the D gene not confidently named. The specimen was blood. The clonotype originates from a man aged 25-45 years in good health. The DNA sequence is given as TGTGCCAGCAGCTTAGATGTAGGCACCGGGGAGCTGTTTTTT. Its amino acids are CASSLDVGTGELFF.